Presented here are 14 T cell receptor beta chains from one specimen sequenced in a study of blood T cells in healthy people across ages. Then a second PCR, running roughly 7 to 11 cycles, was carried out with a sample-barcoded 5' primer and a J-beta primer mix. TCRdb reprocessed the 5' RACE reads with MiXCR, giving one entry per CDR3 protein. The data contain about 2 million distinct CDR3 sequences, around 48% of them seen just once; the ten biggest clones take up approximately 2.1%. Sequencing was performed on blood. The source of these receptors is a woman aged 40 to 50 in good health.

J is TRBJ2-4 and V is TRBV12-3 or TRBV12-4, with 7 bases matching TRBD2. The CDR3 extends over 21 amino acids. V was clipped by 3 bases and J by 0 bases; unmatched bases: 20. The CDR3 DNA reads as TGTGCCAGCAGTTTGGCCCATATGGGGCGGGGGAACTCGCTAGCCAAAAACATTCAGTACTTC. This sequence encodes CASSLAHMGRGNSLAKNIQYF.

The chain carries TRBV20-1 and TRBJ1-6; D is unclear. The V gene lost 6 bases and the J gene lost 8 bases, with 14 bases spanning the gap. Germline CDR1 and CDR2: DFQATT and SNEGSKA (reference sequence). This CDR3 has 13 amino acids. The CDR3 sequence: CSAARFGYSPLHF. CDR3 DNA: TGCAGTGCGGCTCGTTTCGGGTATTCACCCCTCCACTTT.

The chain combines TRBV5-1 with TRBJ2-5; weak D call: TRBD2 (5 bases). Germline lookup yields CDR1 SGHRS and CDR2 YFSETQ. This CDR3 is built from 14 residues. V was pared by 7 bases and J by 5 bases, with 18 bases between. The CDR3 DNA reads as TGCGCCAGCGCCAGAGAGGGATCAGTGGAGACCCAGTACTTC. This encodes CASAREGSVETQYF.

V gene TRBV7-2 combines with J gene TRBJ2-4; D is tentatively TRBD1 or TRBD2 (7 bases each). TRBJ2-7 explains the end of the DNA better; the J call may be wrong. Per the germline V gene, CDR1 is SGHTA and CDR2 is FQGNSA. The CDR3 extends over 16 amino acids. The CDR3 here is CASSLRGGGGLNEQYF. DNA for the CDR3: TGTGCCAGCAGCTTAAGGGGAGGGGGCGGTTTAAACGAGCAGTACTTC.

The CDR3: CASSPGRGKSEKLFF. In nucleotides, the CDR3 is TGTGCCAGCAGTCCAGGGAGGGGTAAATCTGAAAAACTGTTTTTT. This chain connects TRBV6-6 to TRBJ1-4; tentative D call: TRBD1 (5 bases). This CDR3 spans 15 amino acids. The germline V gene encodes CDR1 MNHNY and CDR2 SVGAGI (reference sequence). Trimming left V 5 bases short and J 7 bases short, with 17 bases between.

This clonotype was recorded a few times. The chain has TRBV27 and TRBJ1-2; possible D gene TRBD1, 6 bases. The CDR3 has 13 residues. Per germline, CDR1 MNHEY and CDR2 SMNVEV (reference sequence). V was cut by 2 bases and J by 6 bases, with 10 bases left in between. DNA of the CDR3: TGTGCCAGCAGTTTAACGGGGGCGGATGGCTACACCTTC. Translation gives CASSLTGADGYTF.

V is TRBV19 and J is TRBJ1-2; D is uncertain. V was cut by 5 bases and J by 7 bases, with 11 bases left in between. This CDR3 comprises 12 residues. Germline V gene sequence: CDR1 LNHDA, CDR2 SQIVND (reference sequence). CDR3 protein: CASSPTLFGYTF. Written as DNA, the CDR3 is TGTGCCAGTAGTCCAACCCTCTTTGGCTACACCTTC.

V is TRBV7-9 and J is TRBJ2-1, with D possibly being TRBD1 or TRBD2 (6 bases each). The CDR3 runs 16 residues. V lost 2 bases and J 7 bases, leaving 18 bases between the germline ends. CDR1 SEHNR and CDR2 FQNEAQ come from the germline V gene (reference sequence). The CDR3 DNA reads TGTGCCAGCAGCTTATTGCCTGGGGGGCGAGGTAATGAGCAGTTCTTC. Amino acid sequence: CASSLLPGGRGNEQFF.

This clonotype was seen only a few times. The rearrangement joins TRBV6-6 to TRBJ1-2; D is possibly TRBD1 (5 bases). This CDR3 contains 13 residues. Trimming pared 6 bases from V and 8 bases from J, leaving 16 bases between. In germline, CDR1 is MNHNY, CDR2 SVGAGI (reference sequence). For the CDR3, the DNA is TGTGCCAGCAGGGAACAGGTTACTATGGGCTACACCTTC. Its translation is CASREQVTMGYTF.

This chain links TRBV28 with TRBJ2-7; 13 bases match TRBD2. The CDR3 extends over 17 amino acids. With 4 bases clipped from V and 0 bases from J, the junction kept 6 bases outside the gene matches. The germline CDR1 and CDR2 sequences are MDHEN and SYDVKM. CDR3 in DNA: TGTGCCAGCAGTTCCGAAAGGACTAGCGGGAGCTCCTACGAGCAGTACTTC. This translates into CASSSERTSGSSYEQYF.

This clonotype was detected once. This sequence joins TRBV19 and TRBJ2-3, with 9 positions matching TRBD2. This CDR3 comprises 17 residues. The V segment lost 7 bases and the J segment 4 bases; nucleotides outside the gene matches: 15. Germline CDR1 is LNHDA and CDR2 is SQIVND (reference sequence). DNA of the CDR3: TGTGCCAGTACCCTAACACTGACTAGCGGTCGCGCAGATACGCAGTATTTT. Protein sequence: CASTLTLTSGRADTQYF.

This clonotype was seen a few times. This chain joins TRBV7-3 and TRBJ1-2, with TRBD1 identical over 8 bases. The length of the CDR3 is 18 residues. The V segment lost 2 bases and the J segment 6 bases; nucleotides outside the gene matches: 17. Germline CDR1 reads SGHTA; CDR2 reads FQGTGA. CDR3 region: CASSLAGTGFRGTDGYTF. CDR3 DNA: TGTGCCAGCAGCTTAGCTGGGACAGGCTTCAGGGGAACGGATGGCTACACCTTC.

This chain joins TRBV5-1 and TRBJ1-2; 7 bases map to TRBD1. V shed 4 bases and J 6 bases; nucleotides not matched to a gene: 6. Germline V CDR1 and CDR2: SGHRS, YFSETQ. This CDR3 is built from 13 residues. The CDR3 loop reads CASSPYRGDGYTF. The CDR3 nucleotides are TGCGCCAGCAGCCCCTACAGGGGCGATGGCTACACCTTC. Supplemented by reference TRBV5-1 and TRBJ1-2, the full variable domain reads KAGVTQTPRYLIKTRGQQVTLSCSPISGHRSVSWYQQTPGQGLQFLFEYFSETQRNKGNFPGRFSGRQFSNSRSEMNVSTLELGDSALYLCASSPYRGDGYTFGSGTRLTVV.

This rearrangement joins TRBV6-5 to TRBJ2-1, with a tentative D call TRBD1 (5 bases). This CDR3 comprises 15 residues. With 7 bases removed from V and 9 bases from J, the gap between germline ends came to 22 bases. Germline V gene data show CDR1 as MNHEY and CDR2 as SVGAGI. The CDR3 DNA sequence: TGTGCCAGCACCGACAGTCCTCCAAAAAGCAGTGAGCAGTTCTTC. This encodes CASTDSPPKSSEQFF.